This TCR beta chain was sequenced during a study of T-cell reconstitution after alpha-beta-depleted transplantation in children. Findings and caveats of the study: T-cell counts and diversity at one year post-transplant came mainly from newly produced T cells. There were reportedly several hundred expanded graft clones from which alpha-beta T cells came about two months after transplant. For some patients, TCRbeta diversity was high at day 60 because of recipient T cells and thymic progenitors that survived.

Comments on this clonotype: Its antigen is unknown.

For TCRbeta, the library was prepared with unique molecular identifiers. TCRdb processed the PCR reads anew with MiXCR; each CDR3 protein has one entry. This sample has hundreds of thousands of distinct CDR3 sequences, with approximately 15% found just once. The sample consisted of PBMCs, mostly from graft donor cells, taken 360 days after TCRalphabeta/CD19-depleted stem cell transplant. The source of this sequence is a male patient under 10 years old who had a stem cell transplant for acute lymphoblastic leukemia, so the T cells may come from the graft donor.

CDR3 DNA sequence: TGCAGTGCACTAGGGACTTCCACAGATACGCAGTATTTT. Its translation: CSALGTSTDTQYF. V is TRBV20-1 and J is TRBJ2-3; TRBD2 is a possible D gene (6 bases). V lost 6 bases, J lost 2 bases, and 12 bases lay in between. Germline V gene sequence: CDR1 DFQATT, CDR2 SNEGSKA (reference sequence). The CDR3 is 13 residues long.